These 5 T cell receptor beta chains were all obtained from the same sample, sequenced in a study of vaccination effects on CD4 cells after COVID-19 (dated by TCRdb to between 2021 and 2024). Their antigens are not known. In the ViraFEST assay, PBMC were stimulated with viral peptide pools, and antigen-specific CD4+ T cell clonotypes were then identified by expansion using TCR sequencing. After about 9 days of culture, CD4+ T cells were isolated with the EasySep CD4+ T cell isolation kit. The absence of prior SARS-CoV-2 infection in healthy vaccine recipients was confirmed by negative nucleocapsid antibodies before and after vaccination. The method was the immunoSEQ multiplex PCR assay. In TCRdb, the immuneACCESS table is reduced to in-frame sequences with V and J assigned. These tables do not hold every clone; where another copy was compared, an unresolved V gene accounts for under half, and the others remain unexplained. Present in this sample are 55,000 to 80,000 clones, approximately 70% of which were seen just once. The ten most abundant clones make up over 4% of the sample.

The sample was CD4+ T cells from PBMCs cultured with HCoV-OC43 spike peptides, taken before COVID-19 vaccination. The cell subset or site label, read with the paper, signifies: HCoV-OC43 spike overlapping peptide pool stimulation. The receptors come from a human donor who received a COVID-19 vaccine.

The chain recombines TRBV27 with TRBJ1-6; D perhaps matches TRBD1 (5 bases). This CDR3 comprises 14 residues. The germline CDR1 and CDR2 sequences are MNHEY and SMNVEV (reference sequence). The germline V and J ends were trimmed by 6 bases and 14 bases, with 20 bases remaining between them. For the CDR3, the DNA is TGTGCCAGCAGACTCGACAGCCCCTCTTCGACCCTCCACTTT. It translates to CASRLDSPSSTLHF.

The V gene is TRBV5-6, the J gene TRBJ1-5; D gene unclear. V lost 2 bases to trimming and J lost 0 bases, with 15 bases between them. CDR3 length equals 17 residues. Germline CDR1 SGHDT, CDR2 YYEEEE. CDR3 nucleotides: TGTGCCAGCAGCTTCTGGGGAAACCAATATAGCAATCAGCCCCAGCATTTT. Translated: CASSFWGNQYSNQPQHF.

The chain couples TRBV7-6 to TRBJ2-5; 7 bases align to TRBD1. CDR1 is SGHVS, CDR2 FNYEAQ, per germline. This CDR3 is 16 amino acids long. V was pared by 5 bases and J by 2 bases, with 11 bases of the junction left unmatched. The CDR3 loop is CASSGRDSIIQETQYF. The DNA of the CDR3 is TGTGCCAGCAGCGGACGGGACAGTATCATTCAAGAGACCCAGTACTTC.

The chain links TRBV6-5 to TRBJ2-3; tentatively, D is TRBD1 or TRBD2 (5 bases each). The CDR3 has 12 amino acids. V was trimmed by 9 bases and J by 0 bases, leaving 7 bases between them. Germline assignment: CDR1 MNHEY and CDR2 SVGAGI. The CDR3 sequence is CASRDSTDTQYF. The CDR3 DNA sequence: TGTGCCAGTAGGGACAGCACAGATACGCAGTATTTT.

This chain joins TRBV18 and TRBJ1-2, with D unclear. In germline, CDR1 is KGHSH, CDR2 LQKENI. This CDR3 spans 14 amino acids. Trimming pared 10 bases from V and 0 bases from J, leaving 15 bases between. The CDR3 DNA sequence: TGTGCCACTACGGGATTCGGAGCTAACTATGGCTACACCTTC. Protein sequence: CATTGFGANYGYTF.